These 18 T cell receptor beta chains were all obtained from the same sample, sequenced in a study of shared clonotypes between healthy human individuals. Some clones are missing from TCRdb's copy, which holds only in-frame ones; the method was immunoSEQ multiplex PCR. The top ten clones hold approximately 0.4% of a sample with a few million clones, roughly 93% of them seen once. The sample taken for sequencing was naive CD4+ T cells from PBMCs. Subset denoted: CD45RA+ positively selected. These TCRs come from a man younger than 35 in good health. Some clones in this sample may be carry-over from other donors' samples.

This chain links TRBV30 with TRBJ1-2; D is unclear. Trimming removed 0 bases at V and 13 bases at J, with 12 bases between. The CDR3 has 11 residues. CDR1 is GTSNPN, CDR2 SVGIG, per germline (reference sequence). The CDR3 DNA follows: TGTGCCTGGAGTGTTACCGGGCGCGGCACCTTC. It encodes CAWSVTGRGTF.

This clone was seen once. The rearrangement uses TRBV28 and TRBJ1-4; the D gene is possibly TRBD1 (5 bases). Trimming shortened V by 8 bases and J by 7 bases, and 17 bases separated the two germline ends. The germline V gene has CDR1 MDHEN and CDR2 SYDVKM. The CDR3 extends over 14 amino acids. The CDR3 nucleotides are TGTGCCAGCCTCGCCCGGGCAGGGACTGAAAAACTGTTTTTT. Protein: CASLARAGTEKLFF. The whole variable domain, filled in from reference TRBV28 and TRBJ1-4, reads DVKVTQSSRYLVKRTGEKVFLECVQDMDHENMFWYRQDPGLGLRLIYFSYDVKMKEKGDIPEGYSVSREKKERFSLILESASTNQTSMYLCASLARAGTEKLFFGSGTQLSVL.

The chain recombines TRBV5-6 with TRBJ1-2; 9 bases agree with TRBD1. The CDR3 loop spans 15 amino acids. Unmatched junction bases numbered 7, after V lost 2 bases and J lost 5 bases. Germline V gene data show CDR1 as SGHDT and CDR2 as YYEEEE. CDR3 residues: CASSFRDREFYGYTF. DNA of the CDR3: TGTGCCAGCAGCTTCCGGGACAGGGAATTTTATGGCTACACCTTC.

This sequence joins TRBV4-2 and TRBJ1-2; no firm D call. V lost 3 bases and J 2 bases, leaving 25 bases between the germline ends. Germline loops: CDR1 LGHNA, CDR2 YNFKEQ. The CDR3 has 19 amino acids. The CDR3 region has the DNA TGTGCCAGCAGCCATGAAATATCCCGGCGAACGGAAGCAAACTATGGCTACACCTTC. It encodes CASSHEISRRTEANYGYTF.

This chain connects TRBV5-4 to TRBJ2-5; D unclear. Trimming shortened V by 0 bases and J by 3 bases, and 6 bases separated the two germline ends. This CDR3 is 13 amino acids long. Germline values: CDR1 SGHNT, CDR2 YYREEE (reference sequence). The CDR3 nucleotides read TGTGCCAGCAGCTTGGCGAGAAAAGAGACCCAGTACTTC. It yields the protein CASSLARKETQYF.

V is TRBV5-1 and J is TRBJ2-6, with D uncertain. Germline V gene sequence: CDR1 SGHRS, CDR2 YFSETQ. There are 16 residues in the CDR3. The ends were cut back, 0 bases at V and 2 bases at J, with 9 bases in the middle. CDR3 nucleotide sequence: TGCGCCAGCAGCTTGGTCCCTCCACCTGGGGCCAACGTCCTGACTTTC. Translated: CASSLVPPPGANVLTF.

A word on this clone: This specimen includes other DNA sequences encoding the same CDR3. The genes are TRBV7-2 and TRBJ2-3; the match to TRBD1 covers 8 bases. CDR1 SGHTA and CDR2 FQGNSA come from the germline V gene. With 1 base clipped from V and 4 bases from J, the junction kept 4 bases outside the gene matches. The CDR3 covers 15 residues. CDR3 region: CASSLVGQGSDTQYF. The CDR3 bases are TGTGCCAGCAGCTTAGTTGGACAGGGCTCAGATACGCAGTATTTT.

The CDR3 region has the DNA TGTGCCACCAGCAGAGGTTTGGGGCTGCAGACCTACGAGCAGTACTTC. It is translated as CATSRGLGLQTYEQYF. The chain couples TRBV15 to TRBJ2-7; maybe TRBD1 (5 bases). CDR1 is LNHNV and CDR2 is YYDKDF in the germline V gene (reference sequence). V was cut by 1 base and J by 2 bases, with 15 bases left in between. CDR3 length: 16 residues.

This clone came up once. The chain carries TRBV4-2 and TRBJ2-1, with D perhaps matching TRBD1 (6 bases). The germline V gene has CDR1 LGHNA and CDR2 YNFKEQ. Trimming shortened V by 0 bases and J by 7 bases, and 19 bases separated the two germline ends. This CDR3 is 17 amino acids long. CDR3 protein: CASSQDLLSGVSNEQFF. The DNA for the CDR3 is TGTGCCAGCAGCCAAGATTTATTGTCAGGGGTATCTAATGAGCAGTTCTTC.

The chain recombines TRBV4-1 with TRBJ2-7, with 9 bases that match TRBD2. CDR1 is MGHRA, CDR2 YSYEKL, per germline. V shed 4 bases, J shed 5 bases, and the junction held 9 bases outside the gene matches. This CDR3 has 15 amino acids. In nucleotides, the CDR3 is TGCGCCAGCAGCCTGGGGCTAGCGGGAATCGACGAGCAGTACTTC. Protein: CASSLGLAGIDEQYF.

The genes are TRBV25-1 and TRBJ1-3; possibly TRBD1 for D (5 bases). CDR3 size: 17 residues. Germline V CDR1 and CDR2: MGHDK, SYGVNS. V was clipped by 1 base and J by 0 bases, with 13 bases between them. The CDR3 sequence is CASSELAGQSSGNTIYF. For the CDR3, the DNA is TGTGCCAGCAGTGAATTGGCGGGGCAGAGCTCTGGAAACACCATATATTTT.

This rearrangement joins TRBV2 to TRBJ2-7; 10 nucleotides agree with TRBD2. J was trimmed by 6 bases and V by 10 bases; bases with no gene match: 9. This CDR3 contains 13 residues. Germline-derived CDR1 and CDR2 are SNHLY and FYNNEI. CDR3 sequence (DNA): TGTGCCACCCAGCGGGAGGGCCCCGCCGAGCAGTACTTC. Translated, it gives CATQREGPAEQYF. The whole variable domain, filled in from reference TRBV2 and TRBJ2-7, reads EPEVTQTPSHQVTQMGQEVILRCVPISNHLYFYWYRQILGQKVEFLVSFYNNEISEKSEIFDDQFSVERPDGSNFTLKIRSTKLEDSAMYFCATQREGPAEQYFGPGTRLTVT.

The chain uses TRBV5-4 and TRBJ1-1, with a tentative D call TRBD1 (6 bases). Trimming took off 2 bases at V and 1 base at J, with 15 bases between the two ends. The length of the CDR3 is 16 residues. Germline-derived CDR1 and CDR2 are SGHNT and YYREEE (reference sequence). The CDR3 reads CASSFSGGRGNTEAFF. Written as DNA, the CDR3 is TGTGCCAGCAGCTTTTCCGGGGGCCGGGGGAACACTGAAGCTTTCTTT.

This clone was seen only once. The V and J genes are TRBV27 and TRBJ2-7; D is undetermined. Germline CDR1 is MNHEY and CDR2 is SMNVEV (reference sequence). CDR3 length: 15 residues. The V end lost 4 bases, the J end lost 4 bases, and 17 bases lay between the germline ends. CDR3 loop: CASSSRGKKEYEQYF. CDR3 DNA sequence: TGTGCCAGCAGTTCCCGTGGGAAAAAGGAATACGAGCAGTACTTC.

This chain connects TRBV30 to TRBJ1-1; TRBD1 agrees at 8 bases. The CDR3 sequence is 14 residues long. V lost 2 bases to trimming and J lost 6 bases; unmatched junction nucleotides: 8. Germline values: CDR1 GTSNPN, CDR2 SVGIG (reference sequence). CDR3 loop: CAWSPQTGGAEAFF. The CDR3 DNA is TGTGCCTGGAGTCCCCAAACAGGGGGGGCTGAAGCTTTCTTT.

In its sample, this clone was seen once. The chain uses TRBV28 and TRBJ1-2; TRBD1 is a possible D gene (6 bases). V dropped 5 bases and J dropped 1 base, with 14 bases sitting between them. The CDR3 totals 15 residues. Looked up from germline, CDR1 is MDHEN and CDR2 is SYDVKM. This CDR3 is CASSLGTPYNYGYTF. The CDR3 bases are TGTGCCAGCAGTCTCGGGACACCGTATAACTATGGCTACACCTTC.

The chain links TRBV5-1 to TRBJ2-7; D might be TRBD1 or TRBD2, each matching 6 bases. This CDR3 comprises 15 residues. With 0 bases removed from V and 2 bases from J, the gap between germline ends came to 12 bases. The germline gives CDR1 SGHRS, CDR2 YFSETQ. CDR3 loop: CASSLVGGLTYEQYF. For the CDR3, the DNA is TGCGCCAGCAGCTTGGTAGGGGGGTTGACCTACGAGCAGTACTTC.

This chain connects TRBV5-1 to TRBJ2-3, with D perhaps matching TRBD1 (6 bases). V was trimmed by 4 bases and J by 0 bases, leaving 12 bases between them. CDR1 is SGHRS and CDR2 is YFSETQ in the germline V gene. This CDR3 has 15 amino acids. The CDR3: CASSQDSASTDTQYF. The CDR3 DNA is TGCGCCAGCAGCCAGGACAGTGCTAGCACAGATACGCAGTATTTT.